The clone carrying this T cell receptor (beta chain) came up a few times. CDR3 length: 16 amino acids. Germline V gene lookup returns CDR1 MDHEN and CDR2 SYDVKM. V was pared by 3 bases and J by 3 bases, with 3 bases of the junction left unmatched. This entry comes from a study of cytomegalovirus exposure and HLA in healthy donors. The PCR made use of 60 Vbeta and 13 Jbeta primers. Data came from immunoSEQ multiplex PCR; TCRdb stores just in-frame clones and leaves some out. Of about 120,000 clones listed, over 9.5% were seen once; the top ten hold approximately 4.4%. This receptor was obtained from a woman aged 18-29 years in good health and CMV-seropositive. The chain has TRBV28 and TRBJ2-1, with 12 bases fitting TRBD2. The source material was PBMCs. This CDR3 is CASSLVTSGSYNEQFF. The DNA for the CDR3 is TGTGCCAGCAGTTTGGTGACTAGCGGGAGCTACAATGAGCAGTTCTTC.